This T cell receptor (beta chain) is from a study of Graves' ophthalmopathy and Graves' hyperthyroidism. Findings and limits, study-wide: Classification of ophthalmopathy versus stable hyperthyroidism by a 13-signature model yielded around 88% sensitivity and approximately 80% specificity. Predictions made by the model for ophthalmopathy progression reached roughly 64% sensitivity and about 72% specificity.

Excluded: other autoimmune disease, uncontrolled infection, pregnancy or lactation. Clinical symptoms and serum thyroxine were used for diagnosis; TRAb, thyroid ultrasound and orbital computed tomography were also relied on. This clonotype was observed a few times. The antigen remains unidentified. Amplification of the TCR beta CDR3 regions used RNA transcripts (as template). HTBI-primed RT-PCR formed the first round, and a multiplex PCR formed the second. MiXCR, applied by TCRdb to the multiplex PCR reads, yields one record per CDR3 protein. The sample includes 660,000 or so distinct CDR3 sequences, over 40% of them seen just once. The receptor was isolated from an adult man with Graves' ophthalmopathy. Material: peripheral blood.

The CDR3 here is CASSPGLAGAEQYF. The CDR3 DNA sequence: TGCGCCAGCAGCCCGGGACTAGCGGGAGCCGAGCAGTACTTC. V usage is TRBV5-1 and J usage is TRBJ2-7; TRBD2 agrees at 14 bases. V lost 4 bases and J lost 6; bases outside the gene matches: 3. In germline, CDR1 is SGHRS, CDR2 YFSETQ. This CDR3 comprises 14 residues.